Listed below are T cell receptor beta chains from one sample, sequenced in a study of cytomegalovirus exposure and HLA in healthy donors. The assay was immunoSEQ multiplex PCR, and TCRdb's table has in-frame clones only and misses some. The table has around 120,000 clones, approximately 80% seen once. Sequenced input: PBMCs. The receptors were sampled from a man in his thirties or forties in good health and CMV-seropositive. Both conserved end residues are part of each CDR3. D genes are given only for firm matches. Rows may omit the clone size; those that give it use once, few, many or a size class.

D gene: TRBD1
clone size: -
J gene: TRBJ2-7
V gene: TRBV27
CDR3 protein: CASSLLVGTGVHEQYF
CDR3 DNA: TGTGCCAGCAGTTTGTTAGTGGGGACAGGGGTACACGAGCAGTACTTC

D gene: -
clone size: -
J gene: TRBJ2-5
V gene: TRBV9
CDR3 protein: CASNPGGSQETQYF
CDR3 DNA: TGTGCCAGCAACCCGGGTGGGTCCCAAGAGACCCAGTACTTC

D gene: -
clone size: few
J gene: TRBJ1-6
V gene: TRBV5-1
CDR3 protein: CASSLGQGNSPLHF
CDR3 DNA: TGCGCCAGCAGCTTGGGTCAGGGGAATTCACCCCTCCACTTT

D gene: TRBD2
clone size: -
J gene: TRBJ2-1
V gene: TRBV7-2
CDR3 protein: CASSLVLGSSGRSNEQFF
CDR3 DNA: TGTGCCAGCAGCTTAGTGTTGGGTTCTAGCGGGAGGTCCAATGAGCAGTTCTTC

D gene: TRBD1
clone size: -
J gene: TRBJ1-1
V gene: TRBV19
CDR3 protein: CASSILQGALNTEAFF
CDR3 DNA: TGTGCCAGTAGTATCTTACAGGGGGCCTTGAACACTGAAGCTTTCTTT

D gene: TRBD1
clone size: -
J gene: TRBJ2-7
V gene: TRBV6-1
CDR3 protein: CASSDSPGTGNEQYF
CDR3 DNA: TGTGCCAGCAGTGACTCGCCCGGGACAGGGAATGAGCAGTACTTC

D gene: TRBD2
clone size: -
J gene: TRBJ2-3
V gene: TRBV11-2
CDR3 protein: CASRLLSLAGGTDTQYF
CDR3 DNA: TGTGCCAGCAGGCTCCTCTCCTTAGCGGGTGGCACAGATACGCAGTATTTT

D gene: TRBD1
clone size: -
J gene: TRBJ1-1
V gene: TRBV14
CDR3 protein: CASSPMTGGLSTEAFF
CDR3 DNA: TGTGCCAGCAGCCCCATGACAGGGGGATTGTCGACTGAAGCTTTCTTT

D gene: -
clone size: -
J gene: TRBJ1-2
V gene: TRBV30
CDR3 protein: CAWSVPGKHGYTF
CDR3 DNA: TGTGCCTGGAGTGTACCCGGGAAGCATGGCTACACCTTC

D gene: -
clone size: -
J gene: TRBJ2-5
V gene: TRBV15
CDR3 protein: CATSRADRLQETQYF
CDR3 DNA: TGTGCCACCAGCAGAGCGGACAGATTACAAGAGACCCAGTACTTC

D gene: TRBD2
clone size: -
J gene: TRBJ2-3
V gene: TRBV5-1
CDR3 protein: CASSFSGGGTDTQYF
CDR3 DNA: TGCGCCAGCAGCTTCAGCGGGGGAGGAACAGATACGCAGTATTTT

D gene: TRBD1
clone size: once
J gene: TRBJ1-2
V gene: TRBV25-1
CDR3 protein: CASSDPAGGDYGYTF
CDR3 DNA: TGTGCCAGCAGTGACCCCGCAGGGGGCGACTATGGCTACACCTTC

D gene: TRBD2
clone size: -
J gene: TRBJ2-1
V gene: TRBV10-3
CDR3 protein: CAIGLWEGTYNEQFF
CDR3 DNA: TGTGCCATCGGACTATGGGAGGGTACATACAATGAGCAGTTCTTC

D gene: -
clone size: -
J gene: TRBJ1-1
V gene: TRBV7-9
CDR3 protein: CASSFDMNTEAFF
CDR3 DNA: TGTGCCAGCAGCTTTGACATGAACACTGAAGCTTTCTTT

D gene: -
clone size: -
J gene: TRBJ1-5
V gene: TRBV19
CDR3 protein: CASSIGQVNQPQHF
CDR3 DNA: TGTGCCAGTAGTATAGGGCAGGTAAATCAGCCCCAGCATTTT

D gene: TRBD1
clone size: once
J gene: TRBJ1-2
V gene: TRBV15
CDR3 protein: CATSRDGGQGYGYTF
CDR3 DNA: TGTGCCACCAGCAGAGATGGGGGACAGGGTTATGGCTACACCTTC

D gene: TRBD1
clone size: -
J gene: TRBJ2-6
V gene: TRBV28
CDR3 protein: CASSSPGSQGGLSGANVLTF
CDR3 DNA: TGTGCCAGCAGTTCGCCAGGATCACAGGGGGGTTTATCCGGGGCCAACGTCCTGACTTTC

D gene: TRBD1
clone size: -
J gene: TRBJ2-2
V gene: TRBV10-3
CDR3 protein: CAIKPGQGSGELFF
CDR3 DNA: TGTGCCATCAAGCCGGGACAGGGATCCGGGGAGCTGTTTTTT

D gene: -
clone size: -
J gene: TRBJ1-4
V gene: TRBV29-1
CDR3 protein: CSVSVGGGPGGEKLFF
CDR3 DNA: TGCAGCGTTTCTGTGGGGGGAGGGCCGGGGGGGGAAAAACTGTTTTTT

D gene: -
clone size: -
J gene: TRBJ2-7
V gene: TRBV27
CDR3 protein: CASSLSGFREQYF
CDR3 DNA: TGTGCCAGCAGTTTGTCGGGGTTCCGCGAGCAGTACTTC

D gene: -
clone size: once
J gene: TRBJ1-6
V gene: TRBV10-3
CDR3 protein: CASRSGMGSPLHF
CDR3 DNA: TGTGCCTCCCGGTCGGGGATGGGTTCACCCCTCCACTTT

D gene: -
clone size: -
J gene: TRBJ1-2
V gene: TRBV19
CDR3 protein: CASSISGNPTYGYTF
CDR3 DNA: TGTGCCAGTAGTATCTCAGGGAATCCCACCTATGGCTACACCTTC